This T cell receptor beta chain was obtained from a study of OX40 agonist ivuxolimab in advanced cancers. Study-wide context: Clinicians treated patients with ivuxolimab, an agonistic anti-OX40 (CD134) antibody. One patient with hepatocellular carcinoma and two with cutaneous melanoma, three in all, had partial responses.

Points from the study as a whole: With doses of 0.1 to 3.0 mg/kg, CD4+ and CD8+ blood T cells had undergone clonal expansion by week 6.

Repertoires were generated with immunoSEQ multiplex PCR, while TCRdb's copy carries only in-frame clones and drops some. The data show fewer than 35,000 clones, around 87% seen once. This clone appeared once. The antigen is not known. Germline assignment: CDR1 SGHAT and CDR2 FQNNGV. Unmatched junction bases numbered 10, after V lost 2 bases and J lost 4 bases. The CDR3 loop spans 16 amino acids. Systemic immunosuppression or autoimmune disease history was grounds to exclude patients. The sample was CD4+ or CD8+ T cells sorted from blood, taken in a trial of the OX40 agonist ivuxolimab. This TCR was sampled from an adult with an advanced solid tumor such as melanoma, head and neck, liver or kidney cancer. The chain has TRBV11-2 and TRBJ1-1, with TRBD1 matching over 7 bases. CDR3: CASSLLGEGASTEAFF. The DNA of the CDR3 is TGTGCCAGCAGCTTATTGGGGGAGGGGGCCTCCACTGAAGCTTTCTTT.